This T cell receptor beta chain was documented in a study of T cells in localized non-small cell lung cancer. Study conclusions and caveats: Appearance in adjacent lung was seen for a median roughly 56 of the top 100 tumor clones. Peak T cell clonality was found in uninvolved adjacent lung, exceeding tumor.

This clone was observed a few times. Antigen specificity is unknown. Repertoires were generated with immunoSEQ multiplex PCR, while TCRdb's copy carries only in-frame clones and drops some. The data show 1,500 to 2,000 clones, 19% seen once. The receptor comes from a female donor over 55 with stage I lung adenocarcinoma. This sample comprised normal lung tissue next to the tumor, obtained before any cancer treatment.

The CDR3 DNA reads as TGTGCCAGCACCCAGACGACAGGGGATTATGGCTACACCTTC. Translation: CASTQTTGDYGYTF. The rearrangement uses TRBV6-8 and TRBJ1-2; 8 nucleotides agree with TRBD1. Germline V CDR1 and CDR2: MNHGY, SAAAGT. After removal of 7 bases from V and 5 bases from J, the junction contained 9 bases not matched to a gene. The CDR3 is 14 residues long.